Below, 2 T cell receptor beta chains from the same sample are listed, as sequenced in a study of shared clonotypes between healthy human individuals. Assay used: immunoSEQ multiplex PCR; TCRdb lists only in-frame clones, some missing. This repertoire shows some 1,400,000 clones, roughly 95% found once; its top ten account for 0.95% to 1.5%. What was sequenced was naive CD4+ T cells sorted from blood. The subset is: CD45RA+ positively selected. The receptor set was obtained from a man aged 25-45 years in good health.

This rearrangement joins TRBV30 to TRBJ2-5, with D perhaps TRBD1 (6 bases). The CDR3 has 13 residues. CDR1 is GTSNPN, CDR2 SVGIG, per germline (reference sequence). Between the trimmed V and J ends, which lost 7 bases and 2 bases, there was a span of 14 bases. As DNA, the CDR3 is TGTGCCTTCGGGGACATGGGTCAAGAGACCCAGTACTTC. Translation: CAFGDMGQETQYF. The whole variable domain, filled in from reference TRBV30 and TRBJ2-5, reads SQTIHQWPATLVQPVGSPLSLECTVEGTSNPNLYWYRQAAGRGLQLLFYSVGIGQISSEVPQNLSASRPQDRQFILSSKKLLLSDSGFYLCAFGDMGQETQYFGPGTRLLVL.

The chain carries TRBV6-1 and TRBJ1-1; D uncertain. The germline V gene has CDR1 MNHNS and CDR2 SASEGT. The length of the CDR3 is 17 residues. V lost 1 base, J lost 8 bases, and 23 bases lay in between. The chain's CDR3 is CASSEGGEGWLHGEAFF. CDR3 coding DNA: TGTGCCAGCAGTGAAGGCGGGGAGGGTTGGTTGCATGGGGAAGCTTTCTTT.